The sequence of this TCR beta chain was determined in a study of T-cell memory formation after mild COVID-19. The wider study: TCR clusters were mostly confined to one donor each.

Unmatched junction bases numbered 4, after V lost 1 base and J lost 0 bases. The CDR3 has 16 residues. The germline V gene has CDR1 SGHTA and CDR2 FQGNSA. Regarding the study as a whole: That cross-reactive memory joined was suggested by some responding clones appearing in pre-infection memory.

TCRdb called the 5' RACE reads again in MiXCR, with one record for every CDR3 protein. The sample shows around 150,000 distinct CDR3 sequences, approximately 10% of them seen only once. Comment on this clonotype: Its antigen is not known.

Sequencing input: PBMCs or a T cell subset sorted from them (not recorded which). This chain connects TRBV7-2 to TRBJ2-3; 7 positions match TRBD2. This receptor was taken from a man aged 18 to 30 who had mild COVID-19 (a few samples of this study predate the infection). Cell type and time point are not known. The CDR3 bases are TGTGCCAGCAGCTTAGATGTTAGCGGGAGCACAGATACGCAGTATTTT. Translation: CASSLDVSGSTDTQYF. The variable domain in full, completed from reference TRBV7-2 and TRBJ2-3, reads GAGVSQSPSNKVTEKGKDVELRCDPISGHTALYWYRQSLGQGLEFLIYFQGNSAPDKSGLPSDRFSAERTGGSVSTLTIQRTQQEDSAVYLCASSLDVSGSTDTQYFGPGTRLTVL.